This T cell receptor beta chain was found in a study of blood T cell repertoires in COVID-19. Study-level background: Acute and convalescent COVID-19 samples came from the United States, Italy and Spain.

Recruited during active infection, patients (from Seattle) were subsequently followed longitudinally. The germline CDR1 and CDR2 sequences are LGHNA and YSLEER. The CDR3 is made up of 15 amino acids. The V gene lost 0 bases and the J gene lost 6 bases, with 15 bases spanning the gap. Using immunoSEQ multiplex PCR, the repertoire was profiled, and TCRdb retains in-frame clones only, with some absent. Of about 95,000 clones detected, around 81% appear once; the ten largest clones hold under 5.5%. The chain employs TRBV4-3 and TRBJ2-7; a possible D gene is TRBD2 (7 bases). The specimen was peripheral blood. The source of this sequence is an elderly man with COVID-19, enrolled during active disease. DNA for the CDR3: TGCGCCAGCAGCCAAGATCATGGGGGGGCGCGCGAGCAGTACTTC. It encodes CASSQDHGGAREQYF.